The subject of this entry is one TCR beta chain. Looked up from germline, CDR1 is SGHRS and CDR2 is YFSETQ. There are 16 residues in the CDR3. Trimming at V came to 4 bases and at J to 0 bases, leaving 5 bases not matched to a gene. The sample originates from a study of control samples from healthy donors and cancer patients. Data came from immunoSEQ multiplex PCR; TCRdb stores just in-frame clones and leaves some out. The table has approximately 49,000 clones, 80% to 90% seen once. The chain combines TRBV5-1 with TRBJ1-3; TRBD1 aligns across 9 bases. Sequencing was done on a sample of PBMCs. The receptor comes from a woman between 45 and 60 years old with lung cancer. CDR3 loop: CASSQGTGTSGNTIYF. The CDR3 DNA sequence: TGCGCCAGCAGCCAGGGGACAGGGACCTCTGGAAACACCATATATTTT. Based on the CDR3 plus reference TRBV5-1 and TRBJ1-3, the full variable domain is KAGVTQTPRYLIKTRGQQVTLSCSPISGHRSVSWYQQTPGQGLQFLFEYFSETQRNKGNFPGRFSGRQFSNSRSEMNVSTLELGDSALYLCASSQGTGTSGNTIYFGEGSWLTVV.